This TCR beta chain was recorded in a study of beta chain features in type 1 diabetes. General study findings and limits: Moderate yet significant TCRB CDR3 shortening was seen in Type 1 diabetes patients in all four CD4+ subsets.

V lost 5 bases to trimming and J lost 2 bases, with 9 bases between them. The CDR3 length is 13 residues. Germline V lookup: CDR1 SNHLY, CDR2 FYNNEI. The isolated RNA, all of it, was reverse transcribed, so expressed TCRB transcripts were what got sequenced. An average roughly 3.5 million reads came from naive, central memory and regulatory T cell samples. TCRdb's table, derived via immunoSEQ multiplex PCR, lists solely in-frame clones and lacks some. The profile shows hundreds of thousands of clones, about an eighth of them singletons. As concerns this clone: What it binds is not known.

This sequence was found in a man between 18 and 35 years old with type 1 diabetes. Source material: naive CD4+ T cells from blood. V gene TRBV2 combines with J gene TRBJ1-1; D is unclear. The CDR3 nucleotides read TGTGCCAGCAGTACAGCTCCAAACACTGAAGCTTTCTTT. Amino acid sequence: CASSTAPNTEAFF. The variable domain in full, completed from reference TRBV2 and TRBJ1-1, reads EPEVTQTPSHQVTQMGQEVILRCVPISNHLYFYWYRQILGQKVEFLVSFYNNEISEKSEIFDDQFSVERPDGSNFTLKIRSTKLEDSAMYFCASSTAPNTEAFFGQGTRLTVV.